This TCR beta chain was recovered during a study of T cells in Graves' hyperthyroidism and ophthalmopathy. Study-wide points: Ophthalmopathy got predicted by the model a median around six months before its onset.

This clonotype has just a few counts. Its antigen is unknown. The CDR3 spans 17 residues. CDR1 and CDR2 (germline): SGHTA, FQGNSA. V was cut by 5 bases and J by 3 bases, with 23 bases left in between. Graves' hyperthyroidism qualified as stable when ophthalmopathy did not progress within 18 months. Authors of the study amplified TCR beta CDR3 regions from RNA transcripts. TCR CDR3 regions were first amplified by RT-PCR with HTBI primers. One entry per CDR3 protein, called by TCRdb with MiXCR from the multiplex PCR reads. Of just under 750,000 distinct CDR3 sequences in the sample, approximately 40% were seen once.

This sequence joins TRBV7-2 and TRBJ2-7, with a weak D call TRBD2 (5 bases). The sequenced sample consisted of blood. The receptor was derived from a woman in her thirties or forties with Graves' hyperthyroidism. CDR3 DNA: TGTGCCAGCAGCCCCAAACCGCGTGCCCGGGAAAGCTACGAGCAGTACTTC. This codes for CASSPKPRARESYEQYF.